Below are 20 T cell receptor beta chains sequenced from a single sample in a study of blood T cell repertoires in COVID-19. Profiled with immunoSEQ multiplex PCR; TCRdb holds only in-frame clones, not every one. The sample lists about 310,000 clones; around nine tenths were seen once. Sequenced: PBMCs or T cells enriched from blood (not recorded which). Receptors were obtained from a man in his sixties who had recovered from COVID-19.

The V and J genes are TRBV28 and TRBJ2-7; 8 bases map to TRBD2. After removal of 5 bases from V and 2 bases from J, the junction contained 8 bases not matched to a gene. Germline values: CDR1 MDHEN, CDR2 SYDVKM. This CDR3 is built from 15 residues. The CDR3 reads CASSTSGPGPYEQYF. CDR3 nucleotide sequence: TGTGCCAGCAGTACTAGCGGTCCGGGTCCCTACGAGCAGTACTTC.

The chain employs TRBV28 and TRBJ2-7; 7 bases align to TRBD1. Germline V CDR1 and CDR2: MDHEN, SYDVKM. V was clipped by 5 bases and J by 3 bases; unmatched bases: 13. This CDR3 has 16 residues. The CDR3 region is CASSRGVGQFVYEQYF. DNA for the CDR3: TGTGCCAGCAGTCGTGGGGTGGGACAGTTCGTCTACGAGCAGTACTTC.

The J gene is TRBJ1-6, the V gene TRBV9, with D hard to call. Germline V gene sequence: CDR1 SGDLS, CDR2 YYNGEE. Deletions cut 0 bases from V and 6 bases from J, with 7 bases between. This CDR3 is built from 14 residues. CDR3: CASSVAQINSPLHF. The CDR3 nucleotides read TGTGCCAGCAGCGTAGCACAGATTAATTCACCCCTCCACTTT.

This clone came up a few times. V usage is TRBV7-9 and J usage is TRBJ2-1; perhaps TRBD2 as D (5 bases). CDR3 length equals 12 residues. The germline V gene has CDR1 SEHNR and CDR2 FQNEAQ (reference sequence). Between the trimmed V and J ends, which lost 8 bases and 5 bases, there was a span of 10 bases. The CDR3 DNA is TGTGCCAGCGATCAGCGGAACAATGAGCAGTTCTTC. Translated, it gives CASDQRNNEQFF.

Here the CDR3 reads CASRTSGSTYNEQFF. CDR3 coding DNA: TGTGCCAGCCGAACTAGCGGGAGCACCTACAATGAGCAGTTCTTC. V and J are TRBV5-4 and TRBJ2-1; the match to TRBD2 covers 11 bases. CDR1 and CDR2 from the germline V gene are SGHNT and YYREEE (reference sequence). This CDR3 has 15 residues. Losses at the gene ends were 7 bases for V and 2 bases for J; bases not matched to a gene: 5.

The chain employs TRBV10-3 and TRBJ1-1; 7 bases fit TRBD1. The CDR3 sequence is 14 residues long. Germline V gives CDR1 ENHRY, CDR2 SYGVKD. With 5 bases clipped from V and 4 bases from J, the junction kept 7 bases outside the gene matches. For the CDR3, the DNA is TGTGCCATCAGTTCCGGACAGGTCGGCACTGAAGCTTTCTTT. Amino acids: CAISSGQVGTEAFF.

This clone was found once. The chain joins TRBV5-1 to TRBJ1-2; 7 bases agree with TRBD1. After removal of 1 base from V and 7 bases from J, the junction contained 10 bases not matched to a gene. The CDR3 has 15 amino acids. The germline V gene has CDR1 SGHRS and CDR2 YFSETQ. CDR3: CASSLFFGGGGGYTF. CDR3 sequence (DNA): TGCGCCAGCAGCTTGTTTTTCGGAGGGGGCGGTGGCTACACCTTC.

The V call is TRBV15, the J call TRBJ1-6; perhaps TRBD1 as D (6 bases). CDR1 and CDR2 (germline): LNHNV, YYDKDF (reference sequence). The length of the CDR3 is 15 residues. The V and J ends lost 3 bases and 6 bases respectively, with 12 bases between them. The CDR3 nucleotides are TGTGCCACCAGCAGGCCACAGGGAGTTAATTCACCCCTCCACTTT. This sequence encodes CATSRPQGVNSPLHF.

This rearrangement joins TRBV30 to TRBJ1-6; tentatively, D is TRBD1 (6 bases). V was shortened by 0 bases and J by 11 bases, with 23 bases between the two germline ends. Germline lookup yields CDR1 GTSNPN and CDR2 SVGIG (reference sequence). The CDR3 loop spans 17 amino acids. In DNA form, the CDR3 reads TGTGCCTGGAGTGTACAACGGACAGCCCTATCAGGTCCACCCCTCCACTTT. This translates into CAWSVQRTALSGPPLHF. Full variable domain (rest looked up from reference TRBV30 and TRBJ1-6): SQTIHQWPATLVQPVGSPLSLECTVEGTSNPNLYWYRQAAGRGLQLLFYSVGIGQISSEVPQNLSASRPQDRQFILSSKKLLLSDSGFYLCAWSVQRTALSGPPLHFGNGTRLTVT.

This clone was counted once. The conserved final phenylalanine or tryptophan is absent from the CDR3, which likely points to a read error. CDR3 in DNA: TGTGCCAGCTCACCGACAGGGCCCCAACAACAGCCCCAGCATCTT. Translation gives CASSPTGPQQQPQHL. The chain employs TRBV18 and TRBJ1-5, with 7 positions matching TRBD1. The CDR3 is made up of 15 amino acids. CDR1 is KGHSH, CDR2 LQKENI, per germline. The V and J ends lost 3 bases and 7 bases, in that order; junction bases with no gene match: 9.

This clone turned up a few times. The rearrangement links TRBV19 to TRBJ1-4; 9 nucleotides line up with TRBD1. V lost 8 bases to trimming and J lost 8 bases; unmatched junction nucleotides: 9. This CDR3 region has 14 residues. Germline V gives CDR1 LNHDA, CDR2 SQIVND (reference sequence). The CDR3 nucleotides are TGTGCCAGTGCTTCCGGGACAGGGTACGAAAAACTGTTTTTT. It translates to CASASGTGYEKLFF.

The CDR3 sequence: CASSLTGQLNIQYF. CDR3 nucleotides: TGTGCCAGCAGTTTGACGGGACAGCTAAACATTCAGTACTTC. The V and J genes are TRBV6-2 or TRBV6-3 and TRBJ2-4; 7 bases match TRBD1. V trimming: 4 bases; J trimming: 6 bases; junction bases outside the gene matches: 6. Germline-derived CDR1 and CDR2 are MNHEY and SVGEGT. This CDR3 is built from 14 residues.

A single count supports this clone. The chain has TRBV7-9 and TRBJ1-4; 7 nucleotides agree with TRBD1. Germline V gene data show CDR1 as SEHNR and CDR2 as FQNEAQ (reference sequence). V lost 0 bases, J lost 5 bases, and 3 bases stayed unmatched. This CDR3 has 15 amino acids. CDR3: CASSLAGTANEKLFF. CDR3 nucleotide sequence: TGTGCCAGCAGCTTAGCCGGGACAGCGAATGAAAAACTGTTTTTT.

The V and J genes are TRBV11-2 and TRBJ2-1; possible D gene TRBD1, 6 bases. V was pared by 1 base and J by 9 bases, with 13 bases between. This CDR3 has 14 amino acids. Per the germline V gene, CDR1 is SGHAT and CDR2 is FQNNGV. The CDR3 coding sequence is TGTGCCAGCAGCTTAGGGGACACCCTTAGTGAGCAGTTCTTC. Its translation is CASSLGDTLSEQFF.

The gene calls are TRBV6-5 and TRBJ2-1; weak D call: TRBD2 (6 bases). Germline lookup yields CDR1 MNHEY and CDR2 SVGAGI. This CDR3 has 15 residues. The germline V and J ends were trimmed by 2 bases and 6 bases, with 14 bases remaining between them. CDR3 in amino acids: CASSYTGLSFNEQFF. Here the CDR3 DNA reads TGTGCCAGCAGTTACACGGGACTCAGCTTCAATGAGCAGTTCTTC.

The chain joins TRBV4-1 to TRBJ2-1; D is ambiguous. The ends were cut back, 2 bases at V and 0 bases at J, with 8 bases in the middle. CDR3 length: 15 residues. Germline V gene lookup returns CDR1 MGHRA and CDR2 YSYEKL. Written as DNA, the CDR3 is TGCGCCAGCAGCCAACCTTCCAGCTCCTACAATGAGCAGTTCTTC. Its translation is CASSQPSSSYNEQFF.

The CDR3 loop is CASSSITSGITGELFF. The CDR3 DNA reads as TGTGCCAGCAGTTCGATAACTAGCGGGATTACCGGGGAGCTGTTTTTT. The genes are TRBV27 and TRBJ2-2; 10 bases are shared with TRBD2. Germline V gene data show CDR1 as MNHEY and CDR2 as SMNVEV (reference sequence). The V and J ends lost 4 bases and 5 bases, in that order; junction bases with no gene match: 7. This CDR3 is built from 16 residues.

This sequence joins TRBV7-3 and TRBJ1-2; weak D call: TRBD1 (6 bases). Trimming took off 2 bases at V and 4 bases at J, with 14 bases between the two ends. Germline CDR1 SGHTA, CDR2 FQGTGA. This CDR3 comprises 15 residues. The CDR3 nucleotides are TGTGCCAGCAGCTTACGGGGGGCGACCGTCTATGGCTACACCTTC. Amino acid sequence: CASSLRGATVYGYTF.

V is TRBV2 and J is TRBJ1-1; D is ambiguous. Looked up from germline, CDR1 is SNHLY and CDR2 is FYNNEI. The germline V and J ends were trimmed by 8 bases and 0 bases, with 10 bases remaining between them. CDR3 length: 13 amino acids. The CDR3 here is CASRDLMNTEAFF. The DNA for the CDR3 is TGTGCCAGCCGGGATTTAATGAACACTGAAGCTTTCTTT.

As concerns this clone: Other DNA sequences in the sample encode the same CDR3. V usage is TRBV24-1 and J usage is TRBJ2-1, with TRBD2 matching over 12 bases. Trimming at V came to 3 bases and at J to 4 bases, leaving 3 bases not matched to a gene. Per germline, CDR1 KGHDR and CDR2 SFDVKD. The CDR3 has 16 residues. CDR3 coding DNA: TGTGCCACCAGTGATCCCCTAGCGGGAGGGTACAATGAGCAGTTCTTC. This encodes CATSDPLAGGYNEQFF.